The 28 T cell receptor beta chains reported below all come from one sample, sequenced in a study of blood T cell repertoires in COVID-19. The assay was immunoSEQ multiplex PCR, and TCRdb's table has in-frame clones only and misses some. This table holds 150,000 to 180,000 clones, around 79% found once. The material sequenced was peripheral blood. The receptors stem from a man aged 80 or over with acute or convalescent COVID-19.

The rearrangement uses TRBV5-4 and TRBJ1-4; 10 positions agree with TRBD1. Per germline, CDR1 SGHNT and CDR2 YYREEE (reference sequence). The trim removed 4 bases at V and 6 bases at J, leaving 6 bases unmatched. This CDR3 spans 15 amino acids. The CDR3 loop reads CASSAGTGVYEKLFF. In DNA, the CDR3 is TGTGCCAGCAGCGCCGGGACAGGGGTTTATGAAAAACTGTTTTTT.

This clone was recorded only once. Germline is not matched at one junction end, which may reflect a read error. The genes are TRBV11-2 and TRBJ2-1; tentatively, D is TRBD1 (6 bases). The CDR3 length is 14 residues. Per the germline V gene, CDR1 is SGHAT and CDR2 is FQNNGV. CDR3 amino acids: CASSRWDKPDQTLF. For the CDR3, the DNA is TGTGCCAGCAGCCGGTGGGACAAACCGGACCAAACCCTCTTC.

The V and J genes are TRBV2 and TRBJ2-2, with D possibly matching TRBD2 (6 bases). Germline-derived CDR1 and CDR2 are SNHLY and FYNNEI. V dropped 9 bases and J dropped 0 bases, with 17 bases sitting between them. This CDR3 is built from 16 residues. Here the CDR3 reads CASTGLPGSNTGELFF. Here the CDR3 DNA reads TGTGCCAGTACGGGACTCCCGGGGTCGAACACCGGGGAGCTGTTTTTT.

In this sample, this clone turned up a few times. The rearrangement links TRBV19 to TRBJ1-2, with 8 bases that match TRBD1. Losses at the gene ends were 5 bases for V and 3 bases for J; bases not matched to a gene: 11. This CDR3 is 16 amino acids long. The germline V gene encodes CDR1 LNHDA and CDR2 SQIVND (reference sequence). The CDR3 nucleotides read TGTGCCAGTAGTGAATACGGGACAGGCGGGTACTATGGCTACACCTTC. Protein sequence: CASSEYGTGGYYGYTF.

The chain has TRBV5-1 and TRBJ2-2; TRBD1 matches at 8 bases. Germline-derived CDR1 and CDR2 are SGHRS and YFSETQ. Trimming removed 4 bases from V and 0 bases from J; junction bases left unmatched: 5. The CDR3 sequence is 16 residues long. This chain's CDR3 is CASSLGQVANTGELFF. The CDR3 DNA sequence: TGCGCCAGCAGCCTGGGACAGGTCGCGAACACCGGGGAGCTGTTTTTT. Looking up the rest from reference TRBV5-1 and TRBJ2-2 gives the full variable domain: KAGVTQTPRYLIKTRGQQVTLSCSPISGHRSVSWYQQTPGQGLQFLFEYFSETQRNKGNFPGRFSGRQFSNSRSEMNVSTLELGDSALYLCASSLGQVANTGELFFGEGSRLTVL.

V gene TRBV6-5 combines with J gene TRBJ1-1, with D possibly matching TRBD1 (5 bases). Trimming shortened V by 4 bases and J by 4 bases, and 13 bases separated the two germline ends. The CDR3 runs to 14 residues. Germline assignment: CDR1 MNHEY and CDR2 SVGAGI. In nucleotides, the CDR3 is TGTGCCAGCAGTTTACAGGCGCAGGTCACTGAAGCTTTCTTT. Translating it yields CASSLQAQVTEAFF.

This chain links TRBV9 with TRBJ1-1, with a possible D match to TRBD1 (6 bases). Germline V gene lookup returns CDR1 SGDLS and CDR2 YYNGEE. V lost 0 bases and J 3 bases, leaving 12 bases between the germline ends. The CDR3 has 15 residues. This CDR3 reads CASSVAEGGDTEAFF. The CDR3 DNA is TGTGCCAGCAGCGTAGCTGAGGGGGGGGACACTGAAGCTTTCTTT.

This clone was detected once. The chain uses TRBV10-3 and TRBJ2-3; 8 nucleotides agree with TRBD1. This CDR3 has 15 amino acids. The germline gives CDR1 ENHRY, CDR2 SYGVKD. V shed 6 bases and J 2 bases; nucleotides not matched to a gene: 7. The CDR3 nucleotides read TGTGCCATCAGATTGGACAGGGACCCCACAGATACGCAGTATTTT. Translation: CAIRLDRDPTDTQYF.

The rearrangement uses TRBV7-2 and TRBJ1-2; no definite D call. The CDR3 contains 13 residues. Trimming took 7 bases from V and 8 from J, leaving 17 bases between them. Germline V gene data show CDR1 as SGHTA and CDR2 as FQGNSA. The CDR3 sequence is CASTILEGGGYTF. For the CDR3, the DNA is TGTGCCAGCACCATCCTCGAGGGTGGAGGCTACACCTTC.

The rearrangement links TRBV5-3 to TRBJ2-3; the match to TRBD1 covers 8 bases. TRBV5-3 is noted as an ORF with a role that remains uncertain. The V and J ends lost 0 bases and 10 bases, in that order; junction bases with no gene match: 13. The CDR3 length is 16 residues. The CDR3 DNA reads TGTGCCAGAAGCTTGGCTCCAGGGGGCACCGGGCTGGCGCAGTATTTT. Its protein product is CARSLAPGGTGLAQYF.

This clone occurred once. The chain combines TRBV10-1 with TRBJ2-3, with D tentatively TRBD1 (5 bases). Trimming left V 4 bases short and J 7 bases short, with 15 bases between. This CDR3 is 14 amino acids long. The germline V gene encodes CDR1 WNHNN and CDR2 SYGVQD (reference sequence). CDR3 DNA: TGCGCCAGCAGTGCTCAGGGCTCTATGAATACGCAGTATTTT. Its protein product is CASSAQGSMNTQYF.

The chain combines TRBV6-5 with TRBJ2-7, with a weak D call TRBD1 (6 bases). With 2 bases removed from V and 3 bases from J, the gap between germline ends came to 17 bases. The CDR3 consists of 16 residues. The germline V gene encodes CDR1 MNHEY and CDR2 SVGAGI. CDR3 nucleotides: TGTGCCAGCAGTTACAAGCCCCCACAGGGAATCTACGAGCAGTACTTC. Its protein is CASSYKPPQGIYEQYF.

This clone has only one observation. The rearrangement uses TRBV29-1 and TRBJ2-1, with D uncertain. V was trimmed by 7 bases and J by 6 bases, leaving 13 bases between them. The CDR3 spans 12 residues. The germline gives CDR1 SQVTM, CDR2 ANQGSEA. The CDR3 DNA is TGCAGCGCTATCCCGCTCGGCAATGAGCAGTTCTTC. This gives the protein CSAIPLGNEQFF.

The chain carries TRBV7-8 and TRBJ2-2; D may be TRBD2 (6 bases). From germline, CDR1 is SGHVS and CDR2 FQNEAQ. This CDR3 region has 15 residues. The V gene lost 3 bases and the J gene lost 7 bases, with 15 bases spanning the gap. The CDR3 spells CASSFSGSGGGELFF. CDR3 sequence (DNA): TGTGCCAGCAGCTTTTCCGGTAGCGGCGGCGGGGAGCTGTTTTTT.

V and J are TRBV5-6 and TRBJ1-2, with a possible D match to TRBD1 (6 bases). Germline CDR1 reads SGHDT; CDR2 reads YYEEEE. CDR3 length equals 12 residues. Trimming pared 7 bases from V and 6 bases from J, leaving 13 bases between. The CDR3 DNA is TGTGCCAGCGGCGGGGGCGGGGATGGCTACACCTTC. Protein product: CASGGGGDGYTF. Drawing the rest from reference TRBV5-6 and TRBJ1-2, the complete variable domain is DAGVTQSPTHLIKTRGQQVTLRCSPKSGHDTVSWYQQALGQGPQFIFQYYEEEERQRGNFPDRFSGHQFPNYSSELNVNALLLGDSALYLCASGGGGDGYTFGSGTRLTVV.

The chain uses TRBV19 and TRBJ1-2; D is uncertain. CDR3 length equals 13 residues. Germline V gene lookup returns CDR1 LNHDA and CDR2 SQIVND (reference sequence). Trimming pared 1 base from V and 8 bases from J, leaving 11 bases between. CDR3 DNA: TGTGCCAGTAGTATAGCTGAGAGGTGGGGCTACACCTTC. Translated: CASSIAERWGYTF. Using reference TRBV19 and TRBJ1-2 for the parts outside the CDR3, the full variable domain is DGGITQSPKYLFRKEGQNVTLSCEQNLNHDAMYWYRQDPGQGLRLIYYSQIVNDFQKGDIAEGYSVSREKKESFPLTVTSAQKNPTAFYLCASSIAERWGYTFGSGTRLTVV.

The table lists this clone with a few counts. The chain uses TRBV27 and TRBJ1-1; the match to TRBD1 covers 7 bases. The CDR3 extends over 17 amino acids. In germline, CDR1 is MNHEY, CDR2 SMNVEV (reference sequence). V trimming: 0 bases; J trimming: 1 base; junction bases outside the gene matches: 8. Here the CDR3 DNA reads TGTGCCAGCAGTTTATCCCGTCTAGGGGGCAGGAACACTGAAGCTTTCTTT. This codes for CASSLSRLGGRNTEAFF.

CDR3 protein: CSARTDATNEKLFF. As DNA, the CDR3 is TGCAGCGCCAGGACAGATGCAACTAATGAAAAACTGTTTTTT. The chain is built from TRBV29-1 and TRBJ1-4, with D possibly matching TRBD1 (6 bases). The CDR3 has 14 residues. The V end lost 7 bases, the J end lost 0 bases, and 12 bases lay between the germline ends. Germline assignment: CDR1 SQVTM and CDR2 ANQGSEA.

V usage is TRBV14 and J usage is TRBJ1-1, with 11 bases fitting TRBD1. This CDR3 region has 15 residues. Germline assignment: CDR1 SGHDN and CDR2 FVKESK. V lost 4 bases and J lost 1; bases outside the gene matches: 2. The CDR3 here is CASSLGQGANTEAFF. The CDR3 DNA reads TGTGCCAGCAGCCTAGGACAGGGGGCGAACACTGAAGCTTTCTTT.

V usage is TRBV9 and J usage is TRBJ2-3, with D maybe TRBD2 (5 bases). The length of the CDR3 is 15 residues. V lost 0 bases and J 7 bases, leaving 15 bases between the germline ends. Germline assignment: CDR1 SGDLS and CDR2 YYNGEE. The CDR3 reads CASSVAGSFANTQYF. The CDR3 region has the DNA TGTGCCAGCAGCGTAGCTGGGAGTTTCGCGAATACGCAGTATTTT.

The CDR3 loop is CASSKGVYRDHEQFF. DNA for the CDR3: TGTGCCAGCAGCAAAGGGGTCTACAGGGACCATGAGCAGTTCTTC. The rearrangement links TRBV28 to TRBJ2-1, with a tentative D call TRBD1 (6 bases). The germline V gene encodes CDR1 MDHEN and CDR2 SYDVKM. This CDR3 has 15 amino acids. V shed 6 bases and J shed 8 bases, with 20 bases lying between them.

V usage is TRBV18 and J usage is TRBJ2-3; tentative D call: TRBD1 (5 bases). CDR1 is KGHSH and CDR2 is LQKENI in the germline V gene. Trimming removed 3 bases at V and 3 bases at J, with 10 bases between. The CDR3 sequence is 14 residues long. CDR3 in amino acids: CASSPTQGTDTQYF. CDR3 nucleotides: TGTGCCAGCTCACCGACCCAGGGTACAGATACGCAGTATTTT.

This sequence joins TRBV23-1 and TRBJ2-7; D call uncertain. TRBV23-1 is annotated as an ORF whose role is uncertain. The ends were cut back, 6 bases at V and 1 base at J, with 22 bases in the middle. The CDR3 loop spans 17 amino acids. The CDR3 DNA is TGCGCCAGCAGACTATATTTGAGGCTCCGATATTCCTACGAGCAGTACGTC. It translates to CASRLYLRLRYSYEQYV.

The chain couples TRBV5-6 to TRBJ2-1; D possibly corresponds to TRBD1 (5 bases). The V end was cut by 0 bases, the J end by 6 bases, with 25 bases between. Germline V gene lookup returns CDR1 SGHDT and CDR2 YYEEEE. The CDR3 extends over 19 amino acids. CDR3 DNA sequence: TGTGCCAGCAGCTTGGAATTGCGTAGGGGCGCAAGGAGTGGCAATGAGCAGTTCTTC. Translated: CASSLELRRGARSGNEQFF.

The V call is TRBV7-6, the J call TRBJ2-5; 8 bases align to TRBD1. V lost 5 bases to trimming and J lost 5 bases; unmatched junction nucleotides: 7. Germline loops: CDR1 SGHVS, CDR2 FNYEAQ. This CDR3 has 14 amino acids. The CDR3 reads CASSRQGAEETQYF. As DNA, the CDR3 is TGTGCCAGCAGCCGTCAGGGGGCGGAGGAGACCCAGTACTTC.

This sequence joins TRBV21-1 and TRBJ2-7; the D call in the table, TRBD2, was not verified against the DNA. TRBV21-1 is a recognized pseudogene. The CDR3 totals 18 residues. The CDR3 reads CASSKPGLAGGFSYEQYF. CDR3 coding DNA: TGTGCCAGCAGCAAACCGGGACTAGCGGGGGGTTTTTCCTACGAGCAGTACTTC.

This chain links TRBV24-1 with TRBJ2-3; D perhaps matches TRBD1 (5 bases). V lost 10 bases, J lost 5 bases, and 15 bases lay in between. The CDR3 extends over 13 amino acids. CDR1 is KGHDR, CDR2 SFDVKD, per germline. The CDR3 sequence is CATQQAPQDTQYF. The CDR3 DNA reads TGTGCCACTCAACAGGCCCCCCAAGATACGCAGTATTTT.

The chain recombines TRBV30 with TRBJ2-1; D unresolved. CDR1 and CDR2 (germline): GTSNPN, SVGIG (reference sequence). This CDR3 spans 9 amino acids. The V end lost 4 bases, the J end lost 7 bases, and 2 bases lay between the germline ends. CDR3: CAWTNEQFF. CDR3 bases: TGTGCCTGGACGAATGAGCAGTTCTTC.